The 29 T cell receptor beta chains given below trace back to one sample, sequenced in a study of Tregs in tolerant kidney transplant recipients. Clones were read by immunoSEQ multiplex PCR, and TCRdb kept only the in-frame ones, dropping some. The sample has tens of thousands of clones, 85% to 95% seen once. This specimen was Tregs from blood, taken before the transplant. These receptors all come from a human donor who received a combined kidney and bone marrow transplant.

The gene calls are TRBV7-8 and TRBJ1-5; 8 bases line up with TRBD1. The germline gives CDR1 SGHVS, CDR2 FQNEAQ. V lost 0 bases to trimming and J lost 9 bases; unmatched junction nucleotides: 7. The CDR3 runs 15 residues. CDR3 sequence reads: CASSLAAGGIRPQHF. The DNA of the CDR3 is TGTGCCAGCAGCTTAGCGGCAGGGGGCATCCGGCCCCAGCATTTT.

V usage is TRBV11-2 and J usage is TRBJ2-1; 8 bases match TRBD2. The CDR3 runs 15 residues. The germline CDR1 and CDR2 sequences are SGHAT and FQNNGV. Losses at the gene ends were 6 bases for V and 0 bases for J; bases not matched to a gene: 4. CDR3 nucleotide sequence: TGTGCCAGCAGTAGAGCGGGAGTCTCCTACAATGAGCAGTTCTTC. Its protein is CASSRAGVSYNEQFF. Combining the CDR3 with reference TRBV11-2 and TRBJ2-1 gives the whole variable domain EAGVAQSPRYKIIEKRQSVAFWCNPISGHATLYWYQQILGQGPKLLIQFQNNGVVDDSQLPKDRFSAERLKGVDSTLKIQPAKLEDSAVYLCASSRAGVSYNEQFFGPGTRLTVL.

This chain connects TRBV2 to TRBJ2-7; tentatively, D is TRBD1 (6 bases). This CDR3 spans 13 amino acids. The germline CDR1 and CDR2 sequences are SNHLY and FYNNEI. V was cut by 7 bases and J by 0 bases, with 10 bases left in between. CDR3: CASIRTVSYEQYF. CDR3 in DNA: TGTGCCAGCATACGGACAGTCTCCTACGAGCAGTACTTC.

The rearrangement joins TRBV28 to TRBJ2-6, with D possibly being TRBD1 (6 bases). The length of the CDR3 is 16 residues. Trimming pared 6 bases from V and 0 bases from J, leaving 12 bases between. CDR1 and CDR2 (germline): MDHEN, SYDVKM. The CDR3 region is CASSPGASSGANVLTF. CDR3 in DNA: TGTGCCAGCAGCCCAGGGGCGAGCTCTGGGGCCAACGTCCTGACTTTC.

V and J are TRBV7-2 and TRBJ2-7; 9 bases are a match to TRBD1. The CDR3 loop spans 15 amino acids. The ends lost 2 bases at V and 5 bases at J; junction bases unmatched: 7. Germline CDR1 and CDR2: SGHTA and FQGNSA. CDR3 region: CASSLLRDRAHEQYF. Written as DNA, the CDR3 is TGTGCCAGCAGCTTATTACGGGACAGGGCCCACGAGCAGTACTTC.

The chain links TRBV6-1 to TRBJ2-2; the D is unclear. Trimming pared 4 bases from V and 1 base from J, leaving 7 bases between. The CDR3 runs 14 residues. Germline CDR1 is MNHNS and CDR2 is SASEGT. The CDR3 DNA is TGTGCCAGCAGTGTGGCTGGGAACACCGGGGAGCTGTTTTTT. This gives the protein CASSVAGNTGELFF.

This chain joins TRBV29-1 and TRBJ2-7, with TRBD2 as a possible D gene (6 bases). Germline V gene sequence: CDR1 SQVTM, CDR2 ANQGSEA. The CDR3 spans 13 residues. Trimming removed 4 bases at V and 0 bases at J, with 10 bases between. The CDR3 loop reads CSVGLAASYEQYF. The CDR3 nucleotides are TGCAGCGTTGGGTTAGCGGCCTCCTACGAGCAGTACTTC.

The chain combines TRBV27 with TRBJ2-7; D remains ambiguous. The V gene's germline CDR1 is MNHEY and CDR2 SMNVEV (reference sequence). CDR3 length equals 13 residues. The V end lost 7 bases, the J end lost 7 bases, and 17 bases lay between the germline ends. Here the CDR3 DNA reads TGTGCCAGCACCATCCGGGCAGGTGGGGAGCAGTACTTC. It is translated as CASTIRAGGEQYF.

The rearrangement uses TRBV28 and TRBJ1-1; the D is unclear. The V gene's germline CDR1 is MDHEN and CDR2 SYDVKM. The V end lost 1 base, the J end lost 3 bases, and 3 bases lay between the germline ends. The CDR3 extends over 12 amino acids. The CDR3 DNA follows: TGTGCCAGCAGTTTATATTACACTGAAGCTTTCTTT. Translation: CASSLYYTEAFF.

The rearrangement joins TRBV28 to TRBJ2-7; D may correspond to TRBD1 or TRBD2 (5 bases each). V dropped 4 bases and J dropped 7 bases, with 8 bases sitting between them. The length of the CDR3 is 11 residues. In germline, CDR1 is MDHEN, CDR2 SYDVKM. The CDR3 nucleotides are TGTGCCAGCAGTTGGGACCGGGAGCAGTACTTC. It translates to CASSWDREQYF.

This chain connects TRBV7-2 to TRBJ2-3, with TRBD1 matching 10 bases. The CDR3 has 14 amino acids. Germline V lookup: CDR1 SGHTA, CDR2 FQGNSA. V lost 5 bases to trimming and J lost 1 base; unmatched junction nucleotides: 0. The CDR3 sequence: CASSGTGGTDTQYF. The DNA of the CDR3 is TGTGCCAGCAGCGGGACAGGGGGCACAGATACGCAGTATTTT.

V is TRBV28 and J is TRBJ1-2; D is uncertain. Between the trimmed V and J ends, which lost 3 bases and 11 bases, there was a span of 13 bases. Germline V lookup: CDR1 MDHEN, CDR2 SYDVKM. The CDR3 covers 12 residues. CDR3 sequence reads: CASSFEGRGYTF. The CDR3 region has the DNA TGTGCCAGCAGTTTTGAAGGGCGCGGTTACACCTTC.

The chain combines TRBV4-1 with TRBJ2-3; 9 bases are a match to TRBD2. Germline V gene sequence: CDR1 MGHRA, CDR2 YSYEKL. This CDR3 comprises 16 residues. J lost 4 bases, V lost 1 base, and 6 bases had no gene match. The CDR3, as DNA: TGCGCCAGCAGCCAAGTTCGGACTAGCGATCCAGATACGCAGTATTTT. This sequence encodes CASSQVRTSDPDTQYF.

The chain uses TRBV18 and TRBJ2-5; 7 nucleotides agree with TRBD2. The CDR3 length is 14 residues. V trimming: 3 bases; J trimming: 5 bases; junction bases outside the gene matches: 6. The V gene's germline CDR1 is KGHSH and CDR2 LQKENI. Here the CDR3 reads CASSPSSGFETQYF. The CDR3 DNA is TGTGCCAGCTCACCCAGTAGCGGGTTTGAGACCCAGTACTTC. Drawing the rest from reference TRBV18 and TRBJ2-5, the complete variable domain is NAGVMQNPRHLVRRRGQEARLRCSPMKGHSHVYWYRQLPEEGLKFMVYLQKENIIDESGMPKERFSAEFPKEGPSILRIQQVVRGDSAAYFCASSPSSGFETQYFGPGTRLLVL.

The chain employs TRBV18 and TRBJ2-5; D remains ambiguous. Germline CDR1 is KGHSH and CDR2 is LQKENI. This CDR3 has 13 amino acids. Trimming took 2 bases from V and 2 from J, leaving 6 bases between them. The CDR3 protein is CASSPGQQETQYF. CDR3 in DNA: TGTGCCAGCTCACCAGGGCAACAAGAGACCCAGTACTTC.

V gene TRBV5-6 combines with J gene TRBJ1-2; 7 nucleotides agree with TRBD1. CDR3 length: 15 amino acids. Germline trimming cut 4 bases from V and 0 bases from J; bases unmatched to any gene: 6. The germline V gene encodes CDR1 SGHDT and CDR2 YYEEEE. The chain's CDR3 is CASSAVGTANYGYTF. In DNA form, the CDR3 reads TGTGCCAGCAGCGCGGTCGGGACAGCTAACTATGGCTACACCTTC.

The V call is TRBV15, the J call TRBJ1-5; D remains unclear. CDR1 and CDR2 from the germline V gene are LNHNV and YYDKDF (reference sequence). This CDR3 spans 15 amino acids. Deletions cut 0 bases from V and 6 bases from J, with 12 bases between. The chain's CDR3 is CATSRDLGSLQPQHF. CDR3 nucleotides: TGTGCCACCAGCAGAGATCTGGGATCCCTTCAGCCCCAGCATTTT.

The CDR3 sequence is CASSPGDGFYEQYF. The CDR3 nucleotides read TGTGCCAGCAGCCCAGGGGACGGGTTCTACGAGCAGTACTTC. The chain is built from TRBV7-2 and TRBJ2-7; a possible D gene is TRBD1 (6 bases). This CDR3 has 14 amino acids. Germline V CDR1 and CDR2: SGHTA, FQGNSA. V was shortened by 5 bases and J by 3 bases, with 14 bases between the two germline ends. The whole variable domain, filled in from reference TRBV7-2 and TRBJ2-7, reads GAGVSQSPSNKVTEKGKDVELRCDPISGHTALYWYRQSLGQGLEFLIYFQGNSAPDKSGLPSDRFSAERTGGSVSTLTIQRTQQEDSAVYLCASSPGDGFYEQYFGPGTRLTVT.

V and J are TRBV28 and TRBJ2-3, with D tentatively TRBD1 or TRBD2 (7 bases each). The CDR3 has 15 amino acids. Germline loops: CDR1 MDHEN, CDR2 SYDVKM. The germline V and J ends were trimmed by 4 bases and 1 base, with 12 bases remaining between them. Here the CDR3 DNA reads TGTGCCAGCAGTTCGAGCGGGACAGGCACAGATACGCAGTATTTT. It encodes CASSSSGTGTDTQYF.

The V and J genes are TRBV6-6 and TRBJ2-1; 8 bases are shared with TRBD1. The CDR3 runs 15 residues. The V and J ends lost 6 bases and 5 bases, in that order; junction bases with no gene match: 9. Looked up from germline, CDR1 is MNHNY and CDR2 is SVGAGI (reference sequence). The DNA for the CDR3 is TGTGCCAGCAGCCGCCCGGGACAGGAGGACAATGAGCAGTTCTTC. This gives the protein CASSRPGQEDNEQFF.

Comment on this clone: The germline gene is not matched at one end of the junction; a read error may be the cause. This CDR3 is also generated by other DNA sequences in the sample. The chain carries TRBV15 and TRBJ1-1; a possible D gene is TRBD1 (6 bases). CDR3 size: 15 residues. Germline V CDR1 and CDR2: LNHNV, YYDKDF (reference sequence). Here the CDR3 reads CATRNRQATNTEAFF. The CDR3 nucleotides are TGCGCCACCAGAAACCGACAGGCCACGAACACTGAAGCTTTCTTT.

The V gene is TRBV5-1, the J gene TRBJ2-2; tentative D call: TRBD1 (6 bases). V was shortened by 5 bases and J by 6 bases, with 17 bases between the two germline ends. There are 15 residues in the CDR3. The germline V gene encodes CDR1 SGHRS and CDR2 YFSETQ. The CDR3 sequence: CASRIEAGAAGELFF. The CDR3 region has the DNA TGCGCCAGCAGGATAGAGGCAGGGGCCGCCGGGGAGCTGTTTTTT.

This chain connects TRBV7-6 to TRBJ2-6; D unclear. From germline, CDR1 is SGHVS and CDR2 FNYEAQ. V shed 2 bases and J shed 4 bases, with 6 bases lying between them. The CDR3 consists of 14 residues. The chain's CDR3 is CASSLSPGANVLTF. The DNA for the CDR3 is TGTGCCAGCAGCTTATCCCCGGGGGCCAACGTCCTGACTTTC.

The gene calls are TRBV30 and TRBJ1-5; unclear D gene. Germline CDR1 reads GTSNPN; CDR2 reads SVGIG (reference sequence). The CDR3 runs to 10 residues. The germline V and J ends were trimmed by 1 base and 9 bases, with 4 bases remaining between them. The DNA for the CDR3 is TGTGCCTGGAGTGGGGGGCCCCAGCATTTT. It yields the protein CAWSGGPQHF. The full variable domain, its missing parts supplied by reference TRBV30 and TRBJ1-5, is SQTIHQWPATLVQPVGSPLSLECTVEGTSNPNLYWYRQAAGRGLQLLFYSVGIGQISSEVPQNLSASRPQDRQFILSSKKLLLSDSGFYLCAWSGGPQHFGDGTRLSIL.

The chain employs TRBV5-1 and TRBJ1-1; no clear D gene. The CDR3 contains 14 residues. The germline V gene encodes CDR1 SGHRS and CDR2 YFSETQ. V was clipped by 0 bases and J by 1 base, with 7 bases between them. The CDR3 loop is CASSLVSENTEAFF. CDR3 DNA: TGCGCCAGCAGCTTGGTCTCTGAGAACACTGAAGCTTTCTTT.

The rearrangement uses TRBV5-5 and TRBJ2-7, with 13 bases identical to TRBD2. V gave up 4 bases and J gave up 3 bases; unmatched junction bases: 1. This CDR3 contains 14 residues. Germline CDR1 is SGHKS and CDR2 is YYEKEE (reference sequence). CDR3: CASSRTSGSYEQYF. The CDR3 nucleotides read TGTGCCAGCAGCCGGACTAGCGGGAGCTACGAGCAGTACTTC.

CDR3 residues: CASSLKGLYGYTF. CDR3 DNA: TGTGCCAGCAGTTTAAAAGGGCTCTATGGCTACACCTTC. The gene calls are TRBV28 and TRBJ1-2; D ambiguous. Germline lookup yields CDR1 MDHEN and CDR2 SYDVKM. The CDR3 has 13 amino acids. The V gene lost 2 bases and the J gene lost 4 bases, with 8 bases spanning the gap.

This chain uses TRBV5-1 with TRBJ2-1; D not resolved. The germline CDR1 and CDR2 sequences are SGHRS and YFSETQ. With 1 base removed from V and 6 bases from J, the gap between germline ends came to 11 bases. This CDR3 region has 14 residues. CDR3 DNA sequence: TGCGCCAGCAGCTTGAGATGGGGTAGCAATGAGCAGTTCTTC. Its protein is CASSLRWGSNEQFF.

The rearrangement links TRBV18 to TRBJ2-7; D might be TRBD1 or TRBD2, each matching 5 bases. The CDR3 runs to 13 residues. CDR1 is KGHSH, CDR2 LQKENI, per germline. V was clipped by 8 bases and J by 2 bases, with 13 bases between them. The CDR3 protein is CASTRSGPYEQYF. CDR3 sequence (DNA): TGTGCCAGCACCCGGTCGGGGCCCTACGAGCAGTACTTC. Full variable domain (remainder filled in from reference TRBV18 and TRBJ2-7): NAGVMQNPRHLVRRRGQEARLRCSPMKGHSHVYWYRQLPEEGLKFMVYLQKENIIDESGMPKERFSAEFPKEGPSILRIQQVVRGDSAAYFCASTRSGPYEQYFGPGTRLTVT.